The 21 T cell receptor beta chains below come from one sample, sequenced in a study of radiotherapy plus CTLA-4 blockade in lung cancer. Repertoires were generated with immunoSEQ multiplex PCR, while TCRdb's copy carries only in-frame clones and drops some. The sample carries 75,000 to 100,000 clones, 60% to 75% recorded once. This specimen consisted of peripheral blood, obtained from a patient treated with radiotherapy plus ipilimumab. The receptors shown here come from a human donor with non-small cell lung cancer who had a partial response to radiotherapy plus ipilimumab. Some clones in this sample may be carry-over from other donors' samples.

The chain links TRBV5-1 to TRBJ2-3; 14 nucleotides line up with TRBD2. With 4 bases clipped from V and 3 bases from J, the junction kept 13 bases outside the gene matches. The V gene's germline CDR1 is SGHRS and CDR2 YFSETQ. This CDR3 comprises 19 residues. CDR3 in amino acids: CASSLYRGLAGVGTDTQYF. CDR3 in DNA: TGCGCCAGCAGCCTATATCGGGGACTAGCGGGAGTTGGGACAGATACGCAGTATTTT. Together with reference TRBV5-1 and TRBJ2-3, the CDR3 gives the full variable domain: KAGVTQTPRYLIKTRGQQVTLSCSPISGHRSVSWYQQTPGQGLQFLFEYFSETQRNKGNFPGRFSGRQFSNSRSEMNVSTLELGDSALYLCASSLYRGLAGVGTDTQYFGPGTRLTVL.

This clone was seen a few times. This sequence joins TRBV11-3 and TRBJ1-6; 8 positions agree with TRBD1. J lost 5 bases, V lost 6 bases, and 6 bases had no gene match. Germline V CDR1 and CDR2: SGHNT, YENEEA. The length of the CDR3 is 15 residues. CDR3 residues: CASSIGQGNNSPLHF. In nucleotides, the CDR3 is TGTGCCAGCAGTATAGGACAGGGAAATAATTCACCCCTCCACTTT.

This clone was counted between two and nine times. The V call is TRBV6-1, the J call TRBJ1-5; 7 bases map to TRBD1. Losses at the gene ends were 6 bases for V and 7 bases for J; bases not matched to a gene: 9. The germline CDR1 and CDR2 sequences are MNHNS and SASEGT. The CDR3 is 14 amino acids. CDR3 region: CASRLYTGDQPQHF. In DNA, the CDR3 is TGTGCCAGCAGACTATACACAGGGGACCAGCCCCAGCATTTT.

The chain carries TRBV29-1 and TRBJ2-5; possible D gene TRBD2, 5 bases. V was trimmed by 6 bases and J by 5 bases, leaving 10 bases between them. This CDR3 contains 11 residues. In germline, CDR1 is SQVTM, CDR2 ANQGSEA. The DNA for the CDR3 is TGCAGCGTCGCTAGCAGGGAGACCCAGTACTTC. Its translation: CSVASRETQYF.

V gene TRBV6-5 combines with J gene TRBJ1-1; 7 bases fit TRBD1. Trimming cost V 8 bases and J 0 bases; bases outside gene matches: 3. CDR1 is MNHEY, CDR2 SVGAGI, per germline. The CDR3 loop spans 13 amino acids. The chain's CDR3 is CASGGQLNTEAFF. In DNA form, the CDR3 reads TGTGCCAGCGGGGGACAGTTGAACACTGAAGCTTTCTTT.

This chain connects TRBV2 to TRBJ2-5; 7 bases map to TRBD2. Germline V gives CDR1 SNHLY, CDR2 FYNNEI. V was pared by 10 bases and J by 4 bases, with 9 bases of the junction left unmatched. There are 13 residues in the CDR3. Here the CDR3 DNA reads TGTGCCACCTCGGGGGGTTCGGGAGAGACCCAGTACTTC. Amino acids: CATSGGSGETQYF.

The V gene is TRBV28, the J gene TRBJ2-7, with 8 bases identical to TRBD1. This CDR3 has 15 residues. The J segment lost 1 base and the V segment lost 11 bases, leaving 13 bases of the junction unmatched. Germline values: CDR1 MDHEN, CDR2 SYDVKM. The CDR3 DNA reads TGTGCCGGGCCGACTCAGGGGGCCCGATCCTACGAGCAGTACTTC. Translated, it gives CAGPTQGARSYEQYF.

This chain joins TRBV10-3 and TRBJ1-2; 8 bases line up with TRBD1. Germline loops: CDR1 ENHRY, CDR2 SYGVKD. CDR3 length: 13 residues. V was pared by 11 bases and J by 7 bases, with 12 bases of the junction left unmatched. The CDR3 DNA follows: TGTGCCTCATCCCCCGGACAGGGCTCTGGCTACACCTTC. It specifies CASSPGQGSGYTF.

The CDR3 sequence: CASSFGPTYEQYF. Here the CDR3 DNA reads TGTGCCAGCAGCTTCGGTCCCACCTACGAGCAGTACTTC. The chain combines TRBV5-4 with TRBJ2-7; D uncertain. V was cut by 2 bases and J by 2 bases, with 8 bases left in between. Germline CDR1 SGHNT, CDR2 YYREEE (reference sequence). The CDR3 has 13 residues.

This chain connects TRBV5-6 to TRBJ1-5; D unresolved. Germline CDR1 SGHDT, CDR2 YYEEEE. Trimming removed 0 bases at V and 6 bases at J, with 7 bases between. The CDR3 runs to 13 residues. The chain's CDR3 is CASSLGSGQPQHF. The CDR3 DNA is TGTGCCAGCAGCTTGGGGAGCGGTCAGCCCCAGCATTTT.

The chain is built from TRBV5-4 and TRBJ2-3; possible D gene TRBD1, 6 bases. V lost 4 bases and J 1 base, leaving 16 bases between the germline ends. The CDR3 is 16 amino acids. Germline values: CDR1 SGHNT, CDR2 YYREEE (reference sequence). DNA of the CDR3: TGTGCCAGCAGCCAGGGGTGGGGTGGTCGCACAGATACGCAGTATTTT. Encoded protein: CASSQGWGGRTDTQYF.

The chain employs TRBV29-1 and TRBJ1-1, with a tentative D call TRBD1 (5 bases). V gave up 6 bases and J gave up 1 base, with 12 bases separating them. Germline CDR1 SQVTM, CDR2 ANQGSEA. This CDR3 region has 13 residues. The CDR3 DNA is TGCAGCGTCGACAGCCAACAGAACACTGAAGCTTTCTTT. It encodes CSVDSQQNTEAFF.

The genes are TRBV4-2 and TRBJ1-1; D ambiguous. The CDR3 consists of 16 residues. V dropped 3 bases and J dropped 1 base, with 15 bases sitting between them. Germline values: CDR1 LGHNA, CDR2 YNFKEQ. In nucleotides, the CDR3 is TGTGCCAGCAGCCAGGCCCCTGGGCGGGGGAACACTGAAGCTTTCTTT. This translates into CASSQAPGRGNTEAFF.

V gene TRBV18 combines with J gene TRBJ2-7, with D possibly matching TRBD1 (5 bases). Trimming left V 3 bases short and J 5 bases short, with 17 bases between. This CDR3 region has 15 residues. Looked up from germline, CDR1 is KGHSH and CDR2 is LQKENI. CDR3 amino acids: CASSPPTGPVDEQYF. Written as DNA, the CDR3 is TGTGCCAGCTCACCCCCCACAGGACCTGTGGACGAGCAGTACTTC.

V and J are TRBV11-2 and TRBJ1-3; maybe TRBD1 (5 bases). The CDR3 spans 14 residues. Germline CDR1 reads SGHAT; CDR2 reads FQNNGV. V was pared by 2 bases and J by 3 bases, with 8 bases between. Written as DNA, the CDR3 is TGTGCCAGCAGCTTATTGCAGGGTGGAAACACCATATATTTT. This codes for CASSLLQGGNTIYF.

The chain uses TRBV7-9 and TRBJ2-1; D gene uncertain. V was shortened by 10 bases and J by 0 bases, with 16 bases between the two germline ends. The CDR3 is 15 residues long. CDR1 and CDR2 from the germline V gene are SEHNR and FQNEAQ (reference sequence). Here the CDR3 reads CATISAASSYNEQFF. The CDR3 DNA reads TGTGCCACGATCTCGGCAGCGAGCTCCTACAATGAGCAGTTCTTC.

This clone was picked up a small number of times. The CDR3 DNA sequence: TGTGCCAGCAGCTTACAGGCGCTACTAGGGCATGAGCAGTTCTTC. Translated, it gives CASSLQALLGHEQFF. This chain connects TRBV7-8 to TRBJ2-1; D may be TRBD2 (5 bases). The V end was cut by 2 bases, the J end by 8 bases, with 16 bases between. The CDR3 contains 15 residues. CDR1 SGHVS and CDR2 FQNEAQ come from the germline V gene. The full variable domain, in which reference TRBV7-8 and TRBJ2-1 provide the parts outside the CDR3, is GAGVSQSPRYKVAKRGQDVALRCDPISGHVSLFWYQQALGQGPEFLTYFQNEAQLDKSGLPSDRFFAERPEGSVSTLKIQRTQQEDSAVYLCASSLQALLGHEQFFGPGTRLTVL.

This clone was observed a few times. The rearrangement joins TRBV20-1 to TRBJ1-2; TRBD1 matches 9 bases. CDR3 length: 11 amino acids. J lost 8 bases, V lost 5 bases, and 3 bases had no gene match. CDR1 is DFQATT, CDR2 SNEGSKA, per germline (reference sequence). This CDR3 reads CSAPDRGGYTF. The CDR3 bases are TGCAGTGCTCCCGACAGGGGGGGCTACACCTTC.

The chain combines TRBV5-1 with TRBJ2-7; D is uncertain. Germline values: CDR1 SGHRS, CDR2 YFSETQ. This CDR3 region has 14 residues. Trimming stripped 4 bases from V and 2 bases from J, with 13 bases between. The CDR3 bases are TGCGCCAGCAGCCCCATTTTGAGGCCCTACGAGCAGTACTTC. Amino acids: CASSPILRPYEQYF. The variable domain in full, completed from reference TRBV5-1 and TRBJ2-7, reads KAGVTQTPRYLIKTRGQQVTLSCSPISGHRSVSWYQQTPGQGLQFLFEYFSETQRNKGNFPGRFSGRQFSNSRSEMNVSTLELGDSALYLCASSPILRPYEQYFGPGTRLTVT.

The rearrangement uses TRBV10-3 and TRBJ2-7; TRBD2 is a possible D gene (5 bases). The germline V gene has CDR1 ENHRY and CDR2 SYGVKD. The CDR3 extends over 14 amino acids. The V and J ends lost 4 bases and 5 bases respectively, with 15 bases between them. CDR3 residues: CAISVGGSSNEQYF. In DNA form, the CDR3 reads TGTGCCATCAGTGTAGGTGGGAGTTCAAACGAGCAGTACTTC.

V usage is TRBV27 and J usage is TRBJ2-5, with D maybe TRBD2 (7 bases). Trimming stripped 6 bases from V and 5 bases from J, with 19 bases between. The germline V gene has CDR1 MNHEY and CDR2 SMNVEV (reference sequence). The CDR3 spans 15 residues. The CDR3 is CASSRLGGVGETQYF. CDR3 DNA sequence: TGTGCCAGCAGCCGGTTAGGGGGGGTTGGGGAGACCCAGTACTTC.